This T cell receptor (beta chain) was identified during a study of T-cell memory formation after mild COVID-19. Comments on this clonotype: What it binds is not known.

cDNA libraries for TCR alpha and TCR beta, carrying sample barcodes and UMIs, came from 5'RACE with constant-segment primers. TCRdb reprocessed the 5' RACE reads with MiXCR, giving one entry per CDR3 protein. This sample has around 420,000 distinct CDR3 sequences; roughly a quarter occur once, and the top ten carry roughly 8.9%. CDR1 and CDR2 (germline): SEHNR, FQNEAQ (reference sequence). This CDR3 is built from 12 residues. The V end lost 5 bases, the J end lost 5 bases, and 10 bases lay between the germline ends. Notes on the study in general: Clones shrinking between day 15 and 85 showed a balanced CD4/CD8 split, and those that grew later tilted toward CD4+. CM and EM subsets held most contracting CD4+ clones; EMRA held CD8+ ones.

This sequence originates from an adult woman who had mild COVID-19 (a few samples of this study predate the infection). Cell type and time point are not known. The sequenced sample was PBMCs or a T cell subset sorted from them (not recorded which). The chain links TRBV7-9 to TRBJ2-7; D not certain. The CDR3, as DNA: TGTGCCAGCAGCGGTATGGGCCACGAGCAGTACTTC. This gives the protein CASSGMGHEQYF.